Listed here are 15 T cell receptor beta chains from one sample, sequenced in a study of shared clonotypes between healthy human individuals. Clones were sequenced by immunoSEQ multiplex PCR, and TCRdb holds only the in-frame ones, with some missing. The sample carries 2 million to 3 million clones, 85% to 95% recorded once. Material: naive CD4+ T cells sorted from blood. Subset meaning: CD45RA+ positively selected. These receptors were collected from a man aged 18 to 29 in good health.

This chain's CDR3 is CASSLLANEQFF. CDR3 nucleotides: TGTGCCAGCAGTCTACTAGCAAATGAGCAGTTCTTC. The chain has TRBV2 and TRBJ2-1, with D possibly TRBD2 on 6 matching bases. CDR1 and CDR2 from the germline V gene are SNHLY and FYNNEI. Trimming removed 5 bases at V and 7 bases at J, with 9 bases between. The CDR3 consists of 12 residues.

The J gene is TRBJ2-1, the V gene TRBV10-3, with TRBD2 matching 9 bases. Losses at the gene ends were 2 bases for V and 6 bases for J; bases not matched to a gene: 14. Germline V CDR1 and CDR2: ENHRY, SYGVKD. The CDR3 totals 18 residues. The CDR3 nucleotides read TGTGCCATCAGTGAGCCTAGCGGGGTGTCTGGGCAGCGCAATGAGCAGTTCTTC. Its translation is CAISEPSGVSGQRNEQFF.

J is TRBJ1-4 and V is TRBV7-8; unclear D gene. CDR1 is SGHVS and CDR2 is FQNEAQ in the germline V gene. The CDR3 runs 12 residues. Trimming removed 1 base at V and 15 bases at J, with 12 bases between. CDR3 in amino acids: CASSLELGRLFF. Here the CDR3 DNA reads TGTGCCAGCAGCTTAGAATTAGGCCGGTTGTTTTTT.

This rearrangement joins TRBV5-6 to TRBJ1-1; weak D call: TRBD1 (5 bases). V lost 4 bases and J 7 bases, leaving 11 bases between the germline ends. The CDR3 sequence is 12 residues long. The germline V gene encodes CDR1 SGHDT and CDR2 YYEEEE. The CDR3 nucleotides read TGTGCCAGCAGCATAGACAGTCATGAAGCTTTCTTT. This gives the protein CASSIDSHEAFF.

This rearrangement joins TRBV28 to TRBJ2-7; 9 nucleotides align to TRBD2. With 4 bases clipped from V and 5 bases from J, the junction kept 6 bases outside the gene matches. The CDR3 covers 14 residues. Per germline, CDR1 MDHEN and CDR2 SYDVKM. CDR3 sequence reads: CASSSGTSINEQYF. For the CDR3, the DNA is TGTGCCAGCAGTTCCGGGACTAGCATAAACGAGCAGTACTTC.

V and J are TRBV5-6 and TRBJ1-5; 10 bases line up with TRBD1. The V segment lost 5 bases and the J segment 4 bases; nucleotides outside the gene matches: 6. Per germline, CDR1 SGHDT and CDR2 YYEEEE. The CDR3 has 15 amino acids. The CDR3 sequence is CASRWTGGDNQPQHF. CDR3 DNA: TGTGCCAGCAGGTGGACAGGGGGGGATAATCAGCCCCAGCATTTT.

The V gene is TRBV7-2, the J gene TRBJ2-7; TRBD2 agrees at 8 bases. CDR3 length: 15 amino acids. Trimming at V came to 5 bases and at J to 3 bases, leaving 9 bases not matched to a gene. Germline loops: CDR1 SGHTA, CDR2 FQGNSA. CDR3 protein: CASSLSSGPRYEQYF. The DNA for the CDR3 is TGTGCCAGCAGCCTTTCTAGCGGGCCCCGCTACGAGCAGTACTTC.

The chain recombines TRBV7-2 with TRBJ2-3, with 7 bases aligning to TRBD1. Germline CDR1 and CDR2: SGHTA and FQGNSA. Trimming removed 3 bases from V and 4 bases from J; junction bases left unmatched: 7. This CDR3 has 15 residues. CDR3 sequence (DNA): TGTGCCAGCAGCTTTCGACAGGGCTGGGCAGATACGCAGTATTTT. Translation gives CASSFRQGWADTQYF.

The CDR3 loop reads CASSSTTIPYEQYF. The CDR3, as DNA: TGTGCCAGCAGCTCAACGACCATTCCCTACGAGCAGTACTTC. The J gene is TRBJ2-7, the V gene TRBV5-6; D gene uncertain. The ends were cut back, 3 bases at V and 2 bases at J, with 12 bases in the middle. CDR1 and CDR2 from the germline V gene are SGHDT and YYEEEE. The CDR3 extends over 14 amino acids.

This chain's CDR3 is CASSPGGGRFYNEQFF. DNA of the CDR3: TGTGCCAGCAGCCCTGGGGGAGGCCGTTTCTACAATGAGCAGTTCTTC. The chain has TRBV7-2 and TRBJ2-1; TRBD2 might be the D (6 bases). The germline V gene encodes CDR1 SGHTA and CDR2 FQGNSA. With 5 bases removed from V and 3 bases from J, the gap between germline ends came to 17 bases. This CDR3 contains 16 residues. The full variable domain, rest sourced from reference TRBV7-2 and TRBJ2-1, is GAGVSQSPSNKVTEKGKDVELRCDPISGHTALYWYRQSLGQGLEFLIYFQGNSAPDKSGLPSDRFSAERTGGSVSTLTIQRTQQEDSAVYLCASSPGGGRFYNEQFFGPGTRLTVL.

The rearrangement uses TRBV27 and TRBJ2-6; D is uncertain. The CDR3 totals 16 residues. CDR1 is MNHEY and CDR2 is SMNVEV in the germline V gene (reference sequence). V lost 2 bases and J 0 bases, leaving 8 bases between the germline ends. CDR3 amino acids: CASSLQRGSGANVLTF. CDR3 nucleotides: TGTGCCAGCAGTTTACAGCGTGGCTCTGGGGCCAACGTCCTGACTTTC.

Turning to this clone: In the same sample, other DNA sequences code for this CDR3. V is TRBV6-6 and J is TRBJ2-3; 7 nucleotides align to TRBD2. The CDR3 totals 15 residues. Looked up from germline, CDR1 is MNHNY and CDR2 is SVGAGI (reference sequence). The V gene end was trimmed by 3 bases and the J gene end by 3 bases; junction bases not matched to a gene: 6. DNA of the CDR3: TGTGCCAGCAGTTATGGCGGGAGCAGGACAGATACGCAGTATTTT. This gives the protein CASSYGGSRTDTQYF.

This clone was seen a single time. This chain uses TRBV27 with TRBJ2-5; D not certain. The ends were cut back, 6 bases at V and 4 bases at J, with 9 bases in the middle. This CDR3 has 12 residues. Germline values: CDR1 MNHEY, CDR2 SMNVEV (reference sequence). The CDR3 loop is CASRGRGETQYF. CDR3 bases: TGTGCCAGCAGGGGCCGCGGAGAGACCCAGTACTTC.

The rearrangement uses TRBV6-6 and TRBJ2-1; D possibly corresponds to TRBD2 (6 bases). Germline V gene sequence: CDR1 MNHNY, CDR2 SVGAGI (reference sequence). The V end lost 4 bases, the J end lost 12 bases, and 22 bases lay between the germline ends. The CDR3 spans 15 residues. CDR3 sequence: CASSSTVAVSQVQFF. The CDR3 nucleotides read TGTGCCAGCAGTTCCACCGTAGCGGTTTCCCAGGTGCAGTTCTTC.

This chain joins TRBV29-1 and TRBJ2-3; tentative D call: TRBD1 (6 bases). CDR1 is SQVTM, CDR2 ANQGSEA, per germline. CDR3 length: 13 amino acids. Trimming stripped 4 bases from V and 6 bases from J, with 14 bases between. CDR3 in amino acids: CSVGQASADTQYF. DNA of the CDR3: TGCAGCGTTGGACAGGCCTCGGCGGATACGCAGTATTTT.